This T cell receptor (beta chain) emerged from a study of blood T cells in healthy people across ages. The authors ran a second PCR of about 6 to 11 cycles using a sample-barcoded 5' primer and a J-beta primer mix. Each CDR3 protein is one row after TCRdb ran MiXCR on the 5' RACE reads. The table has 650,000 or so distinct CDR3 sequences, around 50% seen once. The TCR sequence derives from an elderly woman in good health. Sequencing was carried out using blood.

The CDR3 spells CASSHATGYNEQYF. CDR3 in DNA: TGCGCCAGCAGCCATGCGACAGGGTACAATGAGCAGTACTTC. V and J are TRBV4-1 and TRBJ2-5; TRBD1 matches at 7 bases. The CDR3 consists of 14 residues. With 3 bases clipped from V and 11 bases from J, the junction kept 12 bases outside the gene matches. The germline CDR1 and CDR2 sequences are MGHRA and YSYEKL.